The present TCR beta chain was sequenced within a study of CD8 T cells in Susac syndrome. Trimming pared 3 bases from V and 1 base from J, leaving 12 bases between. Per the germline V gene, CDR1 is MNHEY and CDR2 is SMNVEV (reference sequence). The length of the CDR3 is 15 residues. The sample holds one count of this clonotype. RNA totalling roughly 0.45 to 1 ug underwent reverse transcription with random hexamers. TCRdb fed the immunoSEQ multiplex PCR reads into MiXCR, producing one record per CDR3 protein. The data contain 200,000 or so distinct CDR3 sequences, about 95% of them seen just once; the ten biggest clones take up roughly 0.094%.

The receptor was derived from a human donor with multiple sclerosis. Sequencing used CD4+ T cells from PBMCs. The chain employs TRBV27 and TRBJ1-2, with D perhaps matching TRBD1 (5 bases). CDR3 region: CASSLGEGFNYGYTF. DNA for the CDR3: TGTGCCAGCAGTTTGGGGGAAGGATTTAACTATGGCTACACCTTC.